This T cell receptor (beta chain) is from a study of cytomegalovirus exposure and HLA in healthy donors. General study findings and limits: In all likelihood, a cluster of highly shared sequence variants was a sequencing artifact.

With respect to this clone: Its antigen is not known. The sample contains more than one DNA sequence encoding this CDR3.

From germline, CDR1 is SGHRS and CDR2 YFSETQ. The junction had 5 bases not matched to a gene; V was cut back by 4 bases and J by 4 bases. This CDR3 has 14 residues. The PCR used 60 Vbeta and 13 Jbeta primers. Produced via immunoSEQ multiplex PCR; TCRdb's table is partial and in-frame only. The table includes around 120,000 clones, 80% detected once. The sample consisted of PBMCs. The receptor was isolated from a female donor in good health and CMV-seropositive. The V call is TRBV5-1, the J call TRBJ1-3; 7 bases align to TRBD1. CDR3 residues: CASSLTGRGNTIYF. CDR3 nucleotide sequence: TGCGCCAGCAGCCTGACAGGGAGAGGAAACACCATATATTTT.